This paragraph covers one TCR beta chain sequence. Its antigen is undetermined. The data were taken from a study of CD8+ T cells in alopecia areata. Treatment: oral pan-JAK inhibitor, 5-10 mg twice daily. The V end lost 5 bases, the J end lost 4 bases, and 8 bases lay between the germline ends. This CDR3 is 11 amino acids long. CDR1 is SQVTM, CDR2 ANQGSEA, per germline. General observations from the study: Many expanded lesional clones persisted in scalp and blood during tofacitinib treatment. Normal skin contains resident alphabeta T cells, and these are also sequenced in scalp samples. Compared with normal scalp, lesional scalp had higher clonality and more expanded CD8+ clones.

cDNA serving as the sequencing template came from extracted, reverse transcribed RNA. Measured with immunoSEQ multiplex PCR; TCRdb has only the in-frame clones, and not every one. In the table there are tens of thousands of clones, around 30% of which are singletons. This rearrangement joins TRBV29-1 to TRBJ1-2, with D tentatively TRBD1 (5 bases). Sequenced here: CD8+ T cells sorted from blood, sampled at week 4, from a patient treated with tofacitinib. The TCR was taken from a human donor with alopecia areata. Written as DNA, the CDR3 is TGCAGCGTTTTAGACAGCTATGGCTACACCTTC. Translation: CSVLDSYGYTF.